The T cell receptor beta chain under discussion was sequenced for a study of control samples from healthy donors and cancer patients. Clones were sequenced by immunoSEQ multiplex PCR, and TCRdb holds only the in-frame ones, with some missing. Of 100,000 to 150,000 clones in the sample, around 93% are singletons; the top ten hold around 1.8%. The sequencing input was PBMCs. The source of this sequence is a man in his fifties or sixties with head and neck cancer.

CDR3: CASRGQGSEQYF. CDR3 coding DNA: TGTGCCAGCAGGGGACAGGGTTCCGAGCAGTACTTC. This sequence joins TRBV2 and TRBJ2-7; 9 bases agree with TRBD1. J lost 6 bases, V lost 6 bases, and 3 bases had no gene match. The CDR3 extends over 12 amino acids. Per germline, CDR1 SNHLY and CDR2 FYNNEI.